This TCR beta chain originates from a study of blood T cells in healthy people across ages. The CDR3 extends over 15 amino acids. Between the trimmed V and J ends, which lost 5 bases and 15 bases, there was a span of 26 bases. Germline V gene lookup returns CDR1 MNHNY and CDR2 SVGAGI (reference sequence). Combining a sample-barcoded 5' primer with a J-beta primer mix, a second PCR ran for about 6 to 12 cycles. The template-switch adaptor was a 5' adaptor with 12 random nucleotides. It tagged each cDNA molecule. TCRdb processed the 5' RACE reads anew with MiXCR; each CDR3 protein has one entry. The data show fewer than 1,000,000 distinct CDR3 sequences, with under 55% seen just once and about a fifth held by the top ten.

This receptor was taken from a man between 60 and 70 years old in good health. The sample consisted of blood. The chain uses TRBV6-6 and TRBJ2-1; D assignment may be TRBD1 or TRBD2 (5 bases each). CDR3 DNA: TGTGCCAGCAGTAACGAGAACCCCGGGACCGGCCGCACGTTCTTC. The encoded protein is CASSNENPGTGRTFF.